The present T cell receptor (beta chain) was sequenced within a study of CD8 T cells in ankylosing spondylitis. Points from the study as a whole: Earlier studies detected some motif variants in reactive arthritis synovial fluid and blood. It appeared that ankylosing spondylitis blood was characterized by a TCR beta motif of under ten highly homologous variants. Reports say disease-linked clones showed up significantly more in matched ankylosing spondylitis synovial fluid.

The ends were cut back, 3 bases at V and 2 bases at J, with 7 bases in the middle. The CDR3 spans 14 residues. Quantitative barcoded 5'-RACE was used to prepare TCR beta libraries. TCRdb re-called the 5' RACE reads through MiXCR, storing one row per CDR3 protein. The sample yields fewer than 750,000 distinct CDR3 sequences, around 19% seen once. On this clonotype: What it binds is not known.

The chain uses TRBV12-3 or TRBV12-4 and TRBJ2-2; no firm D call. Material: blood, either unsorted or a sorted T cell fraction (not recorded which). This TCR derives from a male donor with ankylosing spondylitis. CDR3 loop: CASSFLTNTGELFF. The CDR3 nucleotides read TGTGCCAGCAGTTTCTTGACCAACACCGGGGAGCTGTTTTTT.